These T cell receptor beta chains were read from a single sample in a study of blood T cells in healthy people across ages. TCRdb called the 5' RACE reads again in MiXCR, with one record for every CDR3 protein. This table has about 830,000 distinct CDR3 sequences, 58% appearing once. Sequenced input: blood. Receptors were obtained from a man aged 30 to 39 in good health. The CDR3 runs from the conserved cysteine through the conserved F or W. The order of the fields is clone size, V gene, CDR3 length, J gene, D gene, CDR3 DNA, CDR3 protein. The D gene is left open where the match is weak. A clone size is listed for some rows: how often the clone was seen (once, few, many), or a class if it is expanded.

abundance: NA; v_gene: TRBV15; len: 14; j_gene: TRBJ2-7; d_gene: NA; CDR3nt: TGTGCCACCAGCCCCATGGCCCTAACCTACGAGCAGTACTTC; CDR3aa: CATSPMALTYEQYF
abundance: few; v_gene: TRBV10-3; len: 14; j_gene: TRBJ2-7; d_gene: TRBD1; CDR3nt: TGTGCCATCAGTGAGTTGACAGGGACCTACGAGCAGTACTTC; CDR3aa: CAISELTGTYEQYF
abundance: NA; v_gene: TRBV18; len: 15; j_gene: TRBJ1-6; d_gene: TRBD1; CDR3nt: TGTGCCAGCTCACCAGCACAGGGGGCGGATTCACCCCTCCACTTT; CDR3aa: CASSPAQGADSPLHF
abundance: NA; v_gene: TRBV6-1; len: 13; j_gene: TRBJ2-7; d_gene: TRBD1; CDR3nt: TGTGCCAGCAGTTCGGACAGGGATGGCGAGCAGTACTTC; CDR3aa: CASSSDRDGEQYF
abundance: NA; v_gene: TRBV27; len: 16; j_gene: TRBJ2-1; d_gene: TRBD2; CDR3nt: TGTGCCAGCAGTCCCGATGGACTAGCGAGGGGGTATGAGCAGTTCTTC; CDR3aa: CASSPDGLARGYEQFF
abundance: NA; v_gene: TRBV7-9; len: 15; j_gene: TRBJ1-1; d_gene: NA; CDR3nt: TGTGCCAGCAGCTTCCAAGGACAGCTTAACACTGAAGCTTTCTTT; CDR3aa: CASSFQGQLNTEAFF
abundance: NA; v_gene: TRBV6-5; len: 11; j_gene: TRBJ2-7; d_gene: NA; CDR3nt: TGTGCCAGTTTACAGGGCTACGAGCAGTACTTC; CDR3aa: CASLQGYEQYF
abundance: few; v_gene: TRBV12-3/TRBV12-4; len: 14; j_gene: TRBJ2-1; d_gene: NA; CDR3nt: TGTGCCAGCAGTCCGATAGGGCCCTACAATGAGCAGTTCTTC; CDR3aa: CASSPIGPYNEQFF
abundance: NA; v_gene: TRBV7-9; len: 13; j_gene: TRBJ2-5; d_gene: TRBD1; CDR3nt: TGTGCCAGCACCAGACAGGGGATCGAGACCCAGTACTTC; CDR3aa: CASTRQGIETQYF
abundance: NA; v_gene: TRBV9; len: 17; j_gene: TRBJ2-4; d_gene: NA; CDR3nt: TGTGCCAGCAGCGTAGGCTCCCCTTCAGGGGTTGGAAACATTCAGTACTTC; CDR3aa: CASSVGSPSGVGNIQYF
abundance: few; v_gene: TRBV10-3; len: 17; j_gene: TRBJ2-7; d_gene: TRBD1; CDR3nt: TGTGCCATCAGTGAGTCGAAAAGGGGGCCAATGTCCTACGAGCAGTACTTC; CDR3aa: CAISESKRGPMSYEQYF
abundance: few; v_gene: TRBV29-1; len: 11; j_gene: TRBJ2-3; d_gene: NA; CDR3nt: TGCAGCGTTGATGTTGCGGAAACGCAGTATTTT; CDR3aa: CSVDVAETQYF
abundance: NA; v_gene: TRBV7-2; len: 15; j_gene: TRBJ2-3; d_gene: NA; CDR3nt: TGTGCCAGCAGCCCGGGGGCGGGGGGCACAGATACGCAGTATTTT; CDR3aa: CASSPGAGGTDTQYF
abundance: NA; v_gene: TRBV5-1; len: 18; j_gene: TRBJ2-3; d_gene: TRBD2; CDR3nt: TGCGCCAGCAGCTTGGGAGTCGGGGGGGCCGCGAGCACAGATACGCAGTATTTT; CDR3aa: CASSLGVGGAASTDTQYF
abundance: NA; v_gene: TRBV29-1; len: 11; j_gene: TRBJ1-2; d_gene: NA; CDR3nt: TGCAGCGTTGATCAGGAGAATGGCTACACCTTC; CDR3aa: CSVDQENGYTF
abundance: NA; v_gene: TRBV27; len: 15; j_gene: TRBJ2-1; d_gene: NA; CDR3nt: TGTGCCAGCAGTCAATCCTTAGACCCCGCCAATGAGCAGTTCTTC; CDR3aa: CASSQSLDPANEQFF